Below are 2 T cell receptor beta chains sequenced from a single sample in a study of glioma-infiltrating T cells. TCR alpha and beta CDR3 regions were amplified from RNA using iRepertoire nested multiplex PCR. TCRdb passed the multiplex PCR reads through MiXCR, listing each CDR3 protein once. In the table there are about 380,000 distinct CDR3 sequences, 41% of which are singletons. Input material: glioma tissue, nonneoplastic brain tissue, or PBMCs (not recorded which). These receptors were collected from a human donor with low-grade glioma or glioblastoma, undergoing nonglioma brain surgery, or in good health (not recorded which).

With regard to this clonotype: A much more abundant neighbour one base away suggests this may be a read error. The chain uses TRBV7-2 and TRBJ2-7, with D uncertain. The CDR3 runs 13 residues. CDR1 and CDR2 (germline): SGHTA, FQGNSA. V shed 3 bases and J shed 11 bases, with 17 bases lying between them. The CDR3 protein is CASSFGTQETKYF. Written as DNA, the CDR3 is TGTGCCAGCAGCTTTGGCACCCAAGAGACCAAGTACTTC.

This chain links TRBV5-6 with TRBJ2-3, with TRBD1 identical over 11 bases. The ends lost 3 bases at V and 4 bases at J; junction bases unmatched: 7. This CDR3 comprises 16 residues. Germline CDR1 SGHDT, CDR2 YYEEEE. This CDR3 reads CASSSPGQGAADTQYF. The CDR3 DNA sequence: TGTGCCAGCAGCTCCCCCGGACAGGGGGCAGCAGATACGCAGTATTTT. Full variable domain (rest looked up from reference TRBV5-6 and TRBJ2-3): DAGVTQSPTHLIKTRGQQVTLRCSPKSGHDTVSWYQQALGQGPQFIFQYYEEEERQRGNFPDRFSGHQFPNYSSELNVNALLLGDSALYLCASSSPGQGAADTQYFGPGTRLTVL.